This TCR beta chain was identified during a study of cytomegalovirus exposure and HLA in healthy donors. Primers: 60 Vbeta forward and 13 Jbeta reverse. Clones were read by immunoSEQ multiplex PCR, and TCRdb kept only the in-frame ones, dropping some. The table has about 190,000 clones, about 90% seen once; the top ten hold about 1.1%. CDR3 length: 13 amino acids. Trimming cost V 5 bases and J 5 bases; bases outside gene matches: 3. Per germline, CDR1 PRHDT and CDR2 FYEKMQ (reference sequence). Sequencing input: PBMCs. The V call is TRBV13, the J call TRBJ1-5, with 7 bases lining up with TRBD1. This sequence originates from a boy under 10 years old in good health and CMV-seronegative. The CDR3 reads CASSRGTDQPQHF. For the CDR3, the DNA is TGTGCCAGCAGCCGAGGGACAGATCAGCCCCAGCATTTT.